Sequencing of this T cell receptor beta chain was carried out in a study of blood T cell repertoires in COVID-19. Study details: Samples came from the United States, Italy and Spain, spanning acute and convalescent COVID-19.

Profiling relied on immunoSEQ multiplex PCR, and the TCRdb table lists in-frame clones only, not all of them. The sample lists approximately 360,000 clones, roughly 88% occurring once. Germline CDR1 and CDR2: MDHEN and SYDVKM. With 5 bases removed from V and 0 bases from J, the gap between germline ends came to 20 bases. The CDR3 has 17 residues. Sample: PBMCs or T cells enriched from blood (not recorded which). This sequence joins TRBV28 and TRBJ2-7, with a possible D match to TRBD2 (5 bases). The sequence was obtained from a woman aged 30 to 39 with acute COVID-19. This CDR3 is CASSEPRRISHSYEQYF. The CDR3 DNA is TGTGCCAGCAGTGAACCCCGGAGGATCTCTCACTCCTACGAGCAGTACTTC.